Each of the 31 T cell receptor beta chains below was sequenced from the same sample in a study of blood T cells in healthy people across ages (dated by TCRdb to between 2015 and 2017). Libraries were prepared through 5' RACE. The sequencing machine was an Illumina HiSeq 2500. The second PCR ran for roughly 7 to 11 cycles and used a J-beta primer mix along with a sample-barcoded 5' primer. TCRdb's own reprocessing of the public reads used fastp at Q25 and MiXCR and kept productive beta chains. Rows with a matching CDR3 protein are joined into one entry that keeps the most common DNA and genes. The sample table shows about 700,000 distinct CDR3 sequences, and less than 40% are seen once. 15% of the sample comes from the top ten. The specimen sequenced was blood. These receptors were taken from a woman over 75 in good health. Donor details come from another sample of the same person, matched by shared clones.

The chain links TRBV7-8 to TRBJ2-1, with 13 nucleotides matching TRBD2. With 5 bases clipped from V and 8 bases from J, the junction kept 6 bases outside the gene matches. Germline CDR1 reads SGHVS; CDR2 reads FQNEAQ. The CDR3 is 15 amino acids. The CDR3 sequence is CASSPGTSGIYEQFF. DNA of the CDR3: TGTGCCAGCAGCCCCGGGACTAGCGGGATCTATGAGCAGTTCTTC.

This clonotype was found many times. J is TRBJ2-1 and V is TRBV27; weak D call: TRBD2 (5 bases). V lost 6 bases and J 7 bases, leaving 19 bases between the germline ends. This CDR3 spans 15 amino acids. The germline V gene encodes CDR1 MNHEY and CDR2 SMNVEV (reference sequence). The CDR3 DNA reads TGTGCCAGCAGGTCAACGAGGGCAAGGTGGAATGAGCAGTTCTTC. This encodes CASRSTRARWNEQFF.

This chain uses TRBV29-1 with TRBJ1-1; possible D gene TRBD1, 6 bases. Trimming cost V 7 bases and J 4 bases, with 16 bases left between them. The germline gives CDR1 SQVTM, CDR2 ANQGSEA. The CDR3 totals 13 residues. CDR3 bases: TGCAGCGGAATGGGGGGCAGAGCCACTGAAGCTTTCTTT. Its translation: CSGMGGRATEAFF.

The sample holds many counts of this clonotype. CDR3 coding DNA: TGCAGCGTCAGGGGCATAACTAATGAAAAACTGTTTTTT. This translates into CSVRGITNEKLFF. The genes are TRBV29-1 and TRBJ1-4, with D tentatively TRBD1 (6 bases). The germline V gene encodes CDR1 SQVTM and CDR2 ANQGSEA. Trimming cost V 6 bases and J 1 base, with 9 bases left between them. This CDR3 comprises 13 residues.

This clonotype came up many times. The CDR3 bases are TGTGCCAGCAGCGTGACTAGCGGGAACTACGAGCAGTACTTC. Protein product: CASSVTSGNYEQYF. This rearrangement joins TRBV7-8 to TRBJ2-7, with 11 bases that match TRBD2. V was pared by 5 bases and J by 3 bases, with 3 bases of the junction left unmatched. This CDR3 comprises 14 residues. Germline-derived CDR1 and CDR2 are SGHVS and FQNEAQ.

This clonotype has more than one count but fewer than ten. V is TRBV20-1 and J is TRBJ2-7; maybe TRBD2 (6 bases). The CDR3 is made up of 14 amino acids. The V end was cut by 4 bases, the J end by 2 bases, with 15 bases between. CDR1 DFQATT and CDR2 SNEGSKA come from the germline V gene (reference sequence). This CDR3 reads CSAMRDLGTYEQYF. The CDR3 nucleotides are TGCAGTGCTATGCGGGATTTAGGCACCTACGAGCAGTACTTC.

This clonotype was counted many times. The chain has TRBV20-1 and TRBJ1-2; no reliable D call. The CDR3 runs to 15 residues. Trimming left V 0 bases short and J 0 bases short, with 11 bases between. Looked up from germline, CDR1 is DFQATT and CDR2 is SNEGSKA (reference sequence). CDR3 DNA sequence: TGCAGTGCTAGAGACCGGAGGGTGTCTAACTATGGCTACACCTTC. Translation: CSARDRRVSNYGYTF.

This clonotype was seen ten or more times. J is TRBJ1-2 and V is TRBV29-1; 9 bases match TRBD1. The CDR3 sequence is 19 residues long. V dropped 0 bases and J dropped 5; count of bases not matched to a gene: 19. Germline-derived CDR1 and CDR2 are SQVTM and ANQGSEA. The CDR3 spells CSVEERFTARQGVLYGYTF. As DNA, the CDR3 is TGCAGCGTTGAAGAACGTTTTACAGCTCGACAGGGGGTGCTTTATGGCTACACCTTC.

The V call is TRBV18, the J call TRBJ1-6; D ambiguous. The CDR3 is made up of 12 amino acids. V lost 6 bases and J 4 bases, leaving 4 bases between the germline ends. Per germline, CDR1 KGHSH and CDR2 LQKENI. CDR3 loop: CASSQYNSPLHF. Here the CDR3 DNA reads TGTGCCAGCTCCCAATATAATTCACCCCTCCACTTT.

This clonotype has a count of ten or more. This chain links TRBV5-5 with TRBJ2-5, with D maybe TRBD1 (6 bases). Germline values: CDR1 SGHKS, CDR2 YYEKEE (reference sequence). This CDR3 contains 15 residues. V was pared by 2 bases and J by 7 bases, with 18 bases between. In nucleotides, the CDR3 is TGTGCCAGCAGCTTTGGGGACACCCCTGGGGGGACCCAGTACTTC. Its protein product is CASSFGDTPGGTQYF.

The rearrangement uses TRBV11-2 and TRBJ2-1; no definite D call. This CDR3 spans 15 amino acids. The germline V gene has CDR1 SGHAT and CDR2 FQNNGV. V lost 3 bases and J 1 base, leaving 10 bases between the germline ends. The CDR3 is CASSFQVKSYNEQFF. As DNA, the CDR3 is TGTGCCAGCAGCTTTCAGGTGAAGTCCTACAATGAGCAGTTCTTC.

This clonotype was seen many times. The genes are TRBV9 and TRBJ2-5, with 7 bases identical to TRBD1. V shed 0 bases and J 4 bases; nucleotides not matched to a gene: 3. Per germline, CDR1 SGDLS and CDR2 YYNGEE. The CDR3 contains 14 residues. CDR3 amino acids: CASSVGGGGETQYF. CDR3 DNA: TGTGCCAGCAGCGTAGGAGGGGGCGGAGAGACCCAGTACTTC.

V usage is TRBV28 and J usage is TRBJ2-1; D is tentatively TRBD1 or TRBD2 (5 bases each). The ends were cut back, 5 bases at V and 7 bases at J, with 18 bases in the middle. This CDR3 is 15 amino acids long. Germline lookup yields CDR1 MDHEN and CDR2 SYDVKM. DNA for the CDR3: TGTGCCAGCAGTGACCTATCCGGGACGCGTAATGAGCAGTTCTTC. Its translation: CASSDLSGTRNEQFF. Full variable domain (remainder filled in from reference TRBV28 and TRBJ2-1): DVKVTQSSRYLVKRTGEKVFLECVQDMDHENMFWYRQDPGLGLRLIYFSYDVKMKEKGDIPEGYSVSREKKERFSLILESASTNQTSMYLCASSDLSGTRNEQFFGPGTRLTVL.

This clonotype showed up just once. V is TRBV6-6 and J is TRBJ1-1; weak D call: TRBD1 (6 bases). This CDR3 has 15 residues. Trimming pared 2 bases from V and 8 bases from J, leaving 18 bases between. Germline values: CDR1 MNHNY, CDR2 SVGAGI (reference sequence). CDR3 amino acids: CASSYPEQGKLEAFF. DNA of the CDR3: TGTGCCAGCAGTTACCCGGAACAGGGAAAATTGGAAGCTTTCTTT.

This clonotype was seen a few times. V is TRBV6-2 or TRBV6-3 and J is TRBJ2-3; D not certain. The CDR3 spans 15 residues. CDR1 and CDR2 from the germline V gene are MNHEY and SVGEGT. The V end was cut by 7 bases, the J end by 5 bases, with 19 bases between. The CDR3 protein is CASTPRQEIRDTQYF. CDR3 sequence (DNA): TGTGCCAGCACCCCGAGGCAAGAAATTAGAGATACGCAGTATTTT.

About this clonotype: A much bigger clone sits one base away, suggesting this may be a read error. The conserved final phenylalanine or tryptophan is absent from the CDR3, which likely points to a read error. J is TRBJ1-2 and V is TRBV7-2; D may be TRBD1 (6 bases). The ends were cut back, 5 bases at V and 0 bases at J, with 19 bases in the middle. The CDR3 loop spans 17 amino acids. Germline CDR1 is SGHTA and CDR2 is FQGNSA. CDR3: CASSHLGAMGANYGYTL. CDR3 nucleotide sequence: TGTGCCAGCAGCCACCTGGGGGCCATGGGAGCTAACTATGGCTACACCTTA.

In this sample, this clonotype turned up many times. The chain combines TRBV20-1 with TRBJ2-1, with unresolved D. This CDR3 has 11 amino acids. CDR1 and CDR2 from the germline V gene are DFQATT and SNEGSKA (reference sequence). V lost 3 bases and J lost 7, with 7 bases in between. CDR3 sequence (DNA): TGCAGTGCTAGTCGAGAGAATGAGCAGTTCTTC. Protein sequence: CSASRENEQFF.

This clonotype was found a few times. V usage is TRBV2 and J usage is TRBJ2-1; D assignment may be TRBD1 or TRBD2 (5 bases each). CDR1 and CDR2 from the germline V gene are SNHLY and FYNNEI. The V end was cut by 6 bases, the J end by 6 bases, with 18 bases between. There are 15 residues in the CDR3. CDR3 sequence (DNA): TGTGCCAGCAGGACGGGGACGACAAGGTGCAATGAGCAGTTCTTC. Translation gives CASRTGTTRCNEQFF. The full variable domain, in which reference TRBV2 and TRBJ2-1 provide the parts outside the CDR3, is EPEVTQTPSHQVTQMGQEVILRCVPISNHLYFYWYRQILGQKVEFLVSFYNNEISEKSEIFDDQFSVERPDGSNFTLKIRSTKLEDSAMYFCASRTGTTRCNEQFFGPGTRLTVL.

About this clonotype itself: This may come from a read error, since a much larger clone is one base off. The CDR3 nucleotides read TGCAGTGCTAGTTCGGACAGGGGATGTGGCTACACCTTC. This translates into CSASSDRGCGYTF. This rearrangement joins TRBV20-1 to TRBJ1-2; 9 nucleotides line up with TRBD1. The germline V gene encodes CDR1 DFQATT and CDR2 SNEGSKA (reference sequence). The CDR3 is 13 amino acids. V lost 3 bases to trimming and J lost 7 bases; unmatched junction nucleotides: 6.

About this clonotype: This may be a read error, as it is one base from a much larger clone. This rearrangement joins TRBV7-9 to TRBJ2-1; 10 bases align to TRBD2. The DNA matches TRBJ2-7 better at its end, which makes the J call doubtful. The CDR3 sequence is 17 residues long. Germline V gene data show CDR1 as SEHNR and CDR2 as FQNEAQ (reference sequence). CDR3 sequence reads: CASSLGGLALSYNEQYF. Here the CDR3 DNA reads TGTGCCAGCAGCTTAGGGGGACTAGCGTTATCCTACAATGAGCAGTACTTC.

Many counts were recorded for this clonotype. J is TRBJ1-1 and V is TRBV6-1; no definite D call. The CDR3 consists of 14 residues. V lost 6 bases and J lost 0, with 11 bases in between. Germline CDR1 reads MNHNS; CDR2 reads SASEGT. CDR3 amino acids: CASRTDIMNTEAFF. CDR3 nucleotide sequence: TGTGCCAGCAGGACCGATATAATGAACACTGAAGCTTTCTTT.

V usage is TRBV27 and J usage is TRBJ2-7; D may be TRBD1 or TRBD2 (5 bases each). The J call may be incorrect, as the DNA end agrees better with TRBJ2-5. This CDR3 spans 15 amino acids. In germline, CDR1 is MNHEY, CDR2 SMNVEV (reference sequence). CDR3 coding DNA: TGTGCCAGCAGTTTAGGGCCGGGGCGCGATCGGACCCAGTACTTC. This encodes CASSLGPGRDRTQYF.

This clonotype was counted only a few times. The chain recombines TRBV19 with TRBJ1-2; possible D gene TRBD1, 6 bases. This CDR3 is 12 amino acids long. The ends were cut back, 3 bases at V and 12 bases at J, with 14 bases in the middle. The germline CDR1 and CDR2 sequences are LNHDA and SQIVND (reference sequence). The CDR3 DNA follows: TGTGCCAGTAGTATCACAGGGACATCCAACACCTTC. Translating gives CASSITGTSNTF.

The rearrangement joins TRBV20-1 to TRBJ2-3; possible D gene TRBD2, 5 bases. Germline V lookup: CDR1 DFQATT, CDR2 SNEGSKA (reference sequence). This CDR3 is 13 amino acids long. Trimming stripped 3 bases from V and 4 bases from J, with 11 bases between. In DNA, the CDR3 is TGCAGTGCTAGCGGGATCGGCCCAGATACGCAGTATTTT. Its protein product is CSASGIGPDTQYF.

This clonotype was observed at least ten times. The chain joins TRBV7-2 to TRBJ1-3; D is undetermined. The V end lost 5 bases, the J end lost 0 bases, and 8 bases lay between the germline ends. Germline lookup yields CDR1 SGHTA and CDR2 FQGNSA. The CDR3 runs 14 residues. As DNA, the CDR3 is TGTGCCAGCAGCCCCCAGGTCTCTGGAAACACCATATATTTT. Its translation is CASSPQVSGNTIYF. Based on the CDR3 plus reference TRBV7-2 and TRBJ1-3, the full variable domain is GAGVSQSPSNKVTEKGKDVELRCDPISGHTALYWYRQSLGQGLEFLIYFQGNSAPDKSGLPSDRFSAERTGGSVSTLTIQRTQQEDSAVYLCASSPQVSGNTIYFGEGSWLTVV.

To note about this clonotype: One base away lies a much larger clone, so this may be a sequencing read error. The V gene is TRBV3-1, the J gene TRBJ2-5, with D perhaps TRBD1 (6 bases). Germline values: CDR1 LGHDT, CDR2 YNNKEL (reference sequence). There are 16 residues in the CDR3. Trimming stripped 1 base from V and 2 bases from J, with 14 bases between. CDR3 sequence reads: CASSQGPGASQETQYF. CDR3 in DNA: TGTGCCAGCAGCCAAGGGCCAGGGGCCAGTCAAGAGACCCAGTACTTC.

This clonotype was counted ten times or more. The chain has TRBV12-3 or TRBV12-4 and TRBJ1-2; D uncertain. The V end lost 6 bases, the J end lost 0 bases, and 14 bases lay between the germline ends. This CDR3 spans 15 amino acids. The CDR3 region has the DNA TGTGCCAGCAGCTTATCCCAAGGAGCTAACTATGGCTACACCTTC. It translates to CASSLSQGANYGYTF.

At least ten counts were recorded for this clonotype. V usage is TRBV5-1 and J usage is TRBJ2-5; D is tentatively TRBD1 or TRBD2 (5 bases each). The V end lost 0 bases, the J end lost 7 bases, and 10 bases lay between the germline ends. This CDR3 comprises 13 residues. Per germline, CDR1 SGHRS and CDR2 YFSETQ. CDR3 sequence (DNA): TGCGCCAGCAGCTTGGAACGGGGACGGACCCAGTACTTC. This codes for CASSLERGRTQYF. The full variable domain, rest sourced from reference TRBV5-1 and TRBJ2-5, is KAGVTQTPRYLIKTRGQQVTLSCSPISGHRSVSWYQQTPGQGLQFLFEYFSETQRNKGNFPGRFSGRQFSNSRSEMNVSTLELGDSALYLCASSLERGRTQYFGPGTRLLVL.

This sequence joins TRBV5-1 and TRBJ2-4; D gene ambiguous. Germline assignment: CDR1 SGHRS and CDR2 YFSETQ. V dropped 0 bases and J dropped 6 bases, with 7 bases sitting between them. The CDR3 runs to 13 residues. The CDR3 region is CASSLAASNIQYF. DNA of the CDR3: TGCGCCAGCAGCTTGGCGGCGTCAAACATTCAGTACTTC.

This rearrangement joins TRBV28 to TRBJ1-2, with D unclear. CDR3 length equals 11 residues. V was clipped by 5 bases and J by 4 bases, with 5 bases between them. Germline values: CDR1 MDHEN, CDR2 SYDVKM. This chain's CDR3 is CASSGSYGYTF. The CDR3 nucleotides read TGTGCCAGCAGTGGTTCCTATGGCTACACCTTC.

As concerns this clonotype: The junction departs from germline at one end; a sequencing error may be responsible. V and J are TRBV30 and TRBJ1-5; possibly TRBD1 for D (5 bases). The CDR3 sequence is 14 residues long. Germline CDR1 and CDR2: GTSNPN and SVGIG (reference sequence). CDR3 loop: CVWSVGAGNQPQHF. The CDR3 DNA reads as TGTGTCTGGAGTGTAGGGGCGGGGAATCAGCCCCAGCATTTT.